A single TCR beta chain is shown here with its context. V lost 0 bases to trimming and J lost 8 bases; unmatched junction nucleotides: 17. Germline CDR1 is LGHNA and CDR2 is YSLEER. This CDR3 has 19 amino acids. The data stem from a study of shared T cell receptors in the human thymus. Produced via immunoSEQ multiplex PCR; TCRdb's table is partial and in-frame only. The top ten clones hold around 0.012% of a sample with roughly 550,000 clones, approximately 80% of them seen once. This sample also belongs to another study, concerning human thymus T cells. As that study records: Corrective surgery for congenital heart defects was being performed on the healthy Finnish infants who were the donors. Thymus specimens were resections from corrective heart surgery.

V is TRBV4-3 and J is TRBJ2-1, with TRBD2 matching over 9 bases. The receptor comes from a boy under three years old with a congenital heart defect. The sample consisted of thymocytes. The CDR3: CASSQDLVASSSGNDEQFF. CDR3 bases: TGCGCCAGCAGCCAAGATCTTGTCGCTTCCTCTAGCGGGAACGATGAGCAGTTCTTC.